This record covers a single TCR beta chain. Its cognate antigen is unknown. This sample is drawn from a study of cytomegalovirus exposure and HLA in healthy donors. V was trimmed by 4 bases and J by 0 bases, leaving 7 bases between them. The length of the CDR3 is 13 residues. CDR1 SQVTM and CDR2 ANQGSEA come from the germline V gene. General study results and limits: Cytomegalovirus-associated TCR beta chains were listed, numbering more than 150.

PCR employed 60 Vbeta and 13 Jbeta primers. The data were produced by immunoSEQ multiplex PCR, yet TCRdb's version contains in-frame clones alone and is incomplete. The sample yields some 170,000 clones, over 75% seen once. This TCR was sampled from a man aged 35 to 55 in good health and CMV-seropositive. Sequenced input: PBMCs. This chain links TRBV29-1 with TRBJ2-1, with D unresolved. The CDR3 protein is CSVVRSSYNEQFF. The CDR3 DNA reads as TGCAGCGTTGTTAGGAGCTCCTACAATGAGCAGTTCTTC.